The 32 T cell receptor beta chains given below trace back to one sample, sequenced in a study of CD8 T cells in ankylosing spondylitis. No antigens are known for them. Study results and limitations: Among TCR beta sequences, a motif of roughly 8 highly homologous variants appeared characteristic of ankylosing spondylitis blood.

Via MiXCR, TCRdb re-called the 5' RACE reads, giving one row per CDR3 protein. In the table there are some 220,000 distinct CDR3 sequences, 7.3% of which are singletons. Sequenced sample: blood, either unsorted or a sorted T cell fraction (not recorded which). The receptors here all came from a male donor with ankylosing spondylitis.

This chain's CDR3 is CASSESHRAGYTF. The CDR3 nucleotides are TGCGCCAGCAGTGAGTCTCACAGGGCTGGCTACACCTTC. The chain uses TRBV10-1 and TRBJ1-2; a weak D match, TRBD1 (6 bases). Deletions cut 0 bases from V and 7 bases from J, with 9 bases between. CDR1 is WNHNN and CDR2 is SYGVQD in the germline V gene (reference sequence). There are 13 residues in the CDR3.

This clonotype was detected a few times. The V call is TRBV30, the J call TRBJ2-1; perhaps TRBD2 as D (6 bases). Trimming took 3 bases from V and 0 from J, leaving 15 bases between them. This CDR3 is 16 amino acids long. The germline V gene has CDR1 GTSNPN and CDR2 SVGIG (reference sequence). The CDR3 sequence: CAWSHEGGISYNEQFF. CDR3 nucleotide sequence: TGTGCCTGGAGCCATGAAGGCGGGATCTCCTACAATGAGCAGTTCTTC.

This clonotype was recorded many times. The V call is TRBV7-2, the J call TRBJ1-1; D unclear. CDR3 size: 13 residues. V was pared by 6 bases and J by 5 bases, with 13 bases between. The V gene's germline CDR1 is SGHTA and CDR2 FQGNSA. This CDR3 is CASRGPIRTEAFF. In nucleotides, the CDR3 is TGTGCCAGCAGAGGGCCTATAAGGACTGAAGCTTTCTTT. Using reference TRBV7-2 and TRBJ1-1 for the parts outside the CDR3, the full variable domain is GAGVSQSPSNKVTEKGKDVELRCDPISGHTALYWYRQSLGQGLEFLIYFQGNSAPDKSGLPSDRFSAERTGGSVSTLTIQRTQQEDSAVYLCASRGPIRTEAFFGQGTRLTVV.

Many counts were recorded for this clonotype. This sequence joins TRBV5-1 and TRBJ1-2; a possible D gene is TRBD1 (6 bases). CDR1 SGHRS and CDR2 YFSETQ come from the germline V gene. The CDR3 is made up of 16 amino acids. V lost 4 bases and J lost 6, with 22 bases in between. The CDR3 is CASSGGRDGIPNGYTF. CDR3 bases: TGCGCCAGCAGCGGGGGCCGGGACGGGATTCCAAATGGCTACACCTTC.

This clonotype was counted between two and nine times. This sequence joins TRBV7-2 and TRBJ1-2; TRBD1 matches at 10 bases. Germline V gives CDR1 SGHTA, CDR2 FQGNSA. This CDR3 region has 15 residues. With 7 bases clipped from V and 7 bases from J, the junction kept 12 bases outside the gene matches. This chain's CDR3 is CASTQETGGGFGYTF. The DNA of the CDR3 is TGTGCCAGCACCCAAGAGACAGGGGGCGGGTTTGGCTACACCTTC.

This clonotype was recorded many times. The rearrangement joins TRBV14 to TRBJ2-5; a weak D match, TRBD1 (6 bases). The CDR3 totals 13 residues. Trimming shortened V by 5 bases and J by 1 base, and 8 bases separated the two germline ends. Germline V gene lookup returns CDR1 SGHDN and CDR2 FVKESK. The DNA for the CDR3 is TGTGCCAGCAGCGAGGACAGCCAAGAGACCCAGTACTTC. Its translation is CASSEDSQETQYF.

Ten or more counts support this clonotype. CDR3 DNA sequence: TGCGCCAGCAGCTTGGGACGACATCCCTTCCTCTACGAGCAGTACTTC. Protein product: CASSLGRHPFLYEQYF. This sequence joins TRBV4-3 and TRBJ2-7; D could derive from TRBD1 or TRBD2 (5 bases each). This CDR3 is built from 16 residues. CDR1 and CDR2 from the germline V gene are LGHNA and YSLEER. V was clipped by 5 bases and J by 3 bases, with 20 bases between them.

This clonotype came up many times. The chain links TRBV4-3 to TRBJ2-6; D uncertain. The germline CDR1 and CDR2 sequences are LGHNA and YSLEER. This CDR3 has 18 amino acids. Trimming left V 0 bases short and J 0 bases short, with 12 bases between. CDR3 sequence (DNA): TGCGCCAGCAGCCAAGATACACGGACCACCTCTGGGGCCAACGTCCTGACTTTC. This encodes CASSQDTRTTSGANVLTF.

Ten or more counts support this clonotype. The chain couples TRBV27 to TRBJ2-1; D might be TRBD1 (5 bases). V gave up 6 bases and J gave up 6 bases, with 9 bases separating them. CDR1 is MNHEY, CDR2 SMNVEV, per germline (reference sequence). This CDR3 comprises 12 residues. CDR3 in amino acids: CASRTGANEQFF. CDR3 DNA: TGTGCCAGCAGAACAGGAGCCAATGAGCAGTTCTTC.

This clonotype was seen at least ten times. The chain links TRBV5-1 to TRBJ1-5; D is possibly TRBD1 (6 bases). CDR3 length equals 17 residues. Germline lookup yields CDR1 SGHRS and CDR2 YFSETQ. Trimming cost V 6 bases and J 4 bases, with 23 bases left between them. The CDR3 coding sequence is TGCGCCAGCACGGGACAACACCTCGGACCCTCTAATCAGCCCCAGCATTTT. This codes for CASTGQHLGPSNQPQHF.

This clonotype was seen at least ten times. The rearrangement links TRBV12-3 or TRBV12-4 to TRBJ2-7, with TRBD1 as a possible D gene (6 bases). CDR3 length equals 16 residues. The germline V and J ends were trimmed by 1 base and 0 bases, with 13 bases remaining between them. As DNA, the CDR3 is TGTGCCAGCAGTTTAGAGTTCAGGACAGACTCCTACGAGCAGTACTTC. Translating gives CASSLEFRTDSYEQYF.

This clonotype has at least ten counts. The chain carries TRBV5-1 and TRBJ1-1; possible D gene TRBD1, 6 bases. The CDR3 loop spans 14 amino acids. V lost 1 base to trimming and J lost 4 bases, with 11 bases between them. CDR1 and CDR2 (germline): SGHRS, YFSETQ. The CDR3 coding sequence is TGCGCCAGCAGCTTGTCGGGGGGCGGCACTGAAGCTTTCTTT. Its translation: CASSLSGGGTEAFF. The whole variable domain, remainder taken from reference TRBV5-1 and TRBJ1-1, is KAGVTQTPRYLIKTRGQQVTLSCSPISGHRSVSWYQQTPGQGLQFLFEYFSETQRNKGNFPGRFSGRQFSNSRSEMNVSTLELGDSALYLCASSLSGGGTEAFFGQGTRLTVV.

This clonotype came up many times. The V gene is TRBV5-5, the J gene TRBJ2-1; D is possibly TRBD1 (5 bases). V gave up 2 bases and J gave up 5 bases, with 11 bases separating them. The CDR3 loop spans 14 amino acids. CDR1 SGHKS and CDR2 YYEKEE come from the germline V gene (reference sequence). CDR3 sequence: CASSLFVGDNEQFF. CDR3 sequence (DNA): TGTGCCAGCAGCTTATTCGTAGGGGACAATGAGCAGTTCTTC. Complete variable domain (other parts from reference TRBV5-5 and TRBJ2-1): DAGVTQSPTHLIKTRGQQVTLRCSPISGHKSVSWYQQVLGQGPQFIFQYYEKEERGRGNFPDRFSARQFPNYSSELNVNALLLGDSALYLCASSLFVGDNEQFFGPGTRLTVL.

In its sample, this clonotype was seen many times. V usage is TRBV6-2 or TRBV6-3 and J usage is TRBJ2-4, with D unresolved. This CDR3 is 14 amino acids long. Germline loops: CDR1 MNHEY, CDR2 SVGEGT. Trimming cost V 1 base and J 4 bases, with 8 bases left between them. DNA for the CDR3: TGTGCCAGCAGTTACTTGACCGCGAAAAACATTCAGTACTTC. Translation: CASSYLTAKNIQYF.

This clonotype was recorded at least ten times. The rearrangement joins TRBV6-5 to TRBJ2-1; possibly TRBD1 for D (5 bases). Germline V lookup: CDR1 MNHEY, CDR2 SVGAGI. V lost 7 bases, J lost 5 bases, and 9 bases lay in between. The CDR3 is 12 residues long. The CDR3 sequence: CASTPGNNEQFF. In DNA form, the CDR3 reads TGTGCCAGCACCCCAGGGAACAATGAGCAGTTCTTC.

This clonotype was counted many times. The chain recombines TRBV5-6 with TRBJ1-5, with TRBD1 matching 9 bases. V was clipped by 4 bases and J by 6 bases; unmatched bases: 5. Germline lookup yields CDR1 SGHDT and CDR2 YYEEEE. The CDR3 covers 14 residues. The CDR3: CASSAGQGSQPQHF. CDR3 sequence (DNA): TGTGCCAGCAGCGCTGGACAGGGGAGTCAGCCCCAGCATTTT.

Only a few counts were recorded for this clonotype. The CDR3 sequence is CASSLSTGPLLEQYF. CDR3 sequence (DNA): TGTGCCAGCAGCTTGAGCACAGGGCCCCTCCTCGAGCAGTACTTC. This chain uses TRBV5-8 with TRBJ2-7, with D tentatively TRBD1 (6 bases). Germline values: CDR1 SGHTS, CDR2 YDEGEE. V dropped 1 base and J dropped 6 bases, with 17 bases sitting between them. The CDR3 loop spans 15 amino acids.

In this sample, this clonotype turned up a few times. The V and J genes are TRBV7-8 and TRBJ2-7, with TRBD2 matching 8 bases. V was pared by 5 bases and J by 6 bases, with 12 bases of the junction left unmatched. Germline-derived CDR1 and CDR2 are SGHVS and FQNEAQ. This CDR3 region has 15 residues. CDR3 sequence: CASSQAGGGWIEQYF. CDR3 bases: TGTGCCAGCAGCCAGGCCGGGGGGGGATGGATCGAGCAGTACTTC.

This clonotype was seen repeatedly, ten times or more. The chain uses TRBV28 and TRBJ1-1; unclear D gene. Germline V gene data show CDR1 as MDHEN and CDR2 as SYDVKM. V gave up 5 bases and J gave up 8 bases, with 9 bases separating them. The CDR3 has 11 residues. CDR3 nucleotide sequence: TGTGCCAGCAGTACAGCACTAGAAGCTTTCTTT. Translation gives CASSTALEAFF. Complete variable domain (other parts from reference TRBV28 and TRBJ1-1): DVKVTQSSRYLVKRTGEKVFLECVQDMDHENMFWYRQDPGLGLRLIYFSYDVKMKEKGDIPEGYSVSREKKERFSLILESASTNQTSMYLCASSTALEAFFGQGTRLTVV.

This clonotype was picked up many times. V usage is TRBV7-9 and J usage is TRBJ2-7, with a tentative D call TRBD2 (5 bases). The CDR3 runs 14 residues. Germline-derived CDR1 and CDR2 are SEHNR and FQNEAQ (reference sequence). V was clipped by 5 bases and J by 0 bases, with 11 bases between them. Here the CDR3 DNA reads TGTGCCAGCAGCCTGGACTCCAACTCCTACGAGCAGTACTTC. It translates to CASSLDSNSYEQYF.

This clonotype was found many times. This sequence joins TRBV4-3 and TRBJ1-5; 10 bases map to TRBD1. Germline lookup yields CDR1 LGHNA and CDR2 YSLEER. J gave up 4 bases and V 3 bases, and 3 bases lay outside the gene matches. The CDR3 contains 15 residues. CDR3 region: CASSQGTGDNQPQHF. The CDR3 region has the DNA TGCGCCAGCAGCCAGGGGACAGGGGATAATCAGCCCCAGCATTTT.

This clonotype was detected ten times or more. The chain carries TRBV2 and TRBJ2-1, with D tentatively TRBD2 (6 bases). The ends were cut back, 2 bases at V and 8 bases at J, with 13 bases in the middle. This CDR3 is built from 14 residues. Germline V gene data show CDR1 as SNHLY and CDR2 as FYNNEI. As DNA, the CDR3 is TGTGCCAGCAGTGAACTGGGGCGGAGGGATGAGCAGTTCTTC. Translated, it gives CASSELGRRDEQFF.

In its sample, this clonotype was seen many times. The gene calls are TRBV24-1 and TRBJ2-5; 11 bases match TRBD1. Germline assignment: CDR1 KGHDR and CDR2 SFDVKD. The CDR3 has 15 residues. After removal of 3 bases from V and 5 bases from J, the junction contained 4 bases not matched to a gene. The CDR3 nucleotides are TGTGCCACCAGTGATCGGGACAGGGGGTGGGAGACCCAGTACTTC. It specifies CATSDRDRGWETQYF.

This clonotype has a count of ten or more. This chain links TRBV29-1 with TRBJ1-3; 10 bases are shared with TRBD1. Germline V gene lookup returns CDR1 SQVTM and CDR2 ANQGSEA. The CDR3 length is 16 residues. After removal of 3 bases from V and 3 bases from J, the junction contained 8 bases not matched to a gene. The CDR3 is CSVEGDRGTIGNTIYF. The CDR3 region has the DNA TGCAGCGTTGAGGGGGACAGGGGAACGATTGGAAACACCATATATTTT.

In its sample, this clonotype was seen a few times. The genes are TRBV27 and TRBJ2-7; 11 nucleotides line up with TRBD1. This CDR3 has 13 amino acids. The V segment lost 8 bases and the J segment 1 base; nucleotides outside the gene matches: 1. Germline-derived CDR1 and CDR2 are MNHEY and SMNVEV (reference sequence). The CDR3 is CASGTGGSYEQYF. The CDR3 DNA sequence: TGTGCCAGCGGGACAGGGGGGTCCTACGAGCAGTACTTC.

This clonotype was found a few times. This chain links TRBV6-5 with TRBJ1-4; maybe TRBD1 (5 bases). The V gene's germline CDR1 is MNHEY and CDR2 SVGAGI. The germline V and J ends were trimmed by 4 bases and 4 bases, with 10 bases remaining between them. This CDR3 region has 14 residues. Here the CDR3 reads CASSSLRGNEKLFF. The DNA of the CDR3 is TGTGCCAGCAGTTCCCTGAGGGGTAATGAAAAACTGTTTTTT.

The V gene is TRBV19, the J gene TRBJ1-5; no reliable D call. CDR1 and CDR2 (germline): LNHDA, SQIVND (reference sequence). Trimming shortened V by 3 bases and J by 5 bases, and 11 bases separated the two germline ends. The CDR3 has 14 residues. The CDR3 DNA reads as TGTGCCAGTAGTATCGATATGGAAGATCAGCCCCAGCATTTT. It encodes CASSIDMEDQPQHF.

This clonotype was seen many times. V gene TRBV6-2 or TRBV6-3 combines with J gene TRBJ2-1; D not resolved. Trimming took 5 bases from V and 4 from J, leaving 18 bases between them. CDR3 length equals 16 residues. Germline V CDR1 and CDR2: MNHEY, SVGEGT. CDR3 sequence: CASSGTRRLNYNEQFF. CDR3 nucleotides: TGTGCCAGCAGTGGTACACGGAGACTTAATTACAATGAGCAGTTCTTC.

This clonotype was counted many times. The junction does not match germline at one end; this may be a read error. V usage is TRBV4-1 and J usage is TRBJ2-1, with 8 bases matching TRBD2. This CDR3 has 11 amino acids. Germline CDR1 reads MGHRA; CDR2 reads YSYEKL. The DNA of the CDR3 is TGTGGAAGCGGGAGCTACAATGAGCAGTTCTTC. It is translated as CGSGSYNEQFF.

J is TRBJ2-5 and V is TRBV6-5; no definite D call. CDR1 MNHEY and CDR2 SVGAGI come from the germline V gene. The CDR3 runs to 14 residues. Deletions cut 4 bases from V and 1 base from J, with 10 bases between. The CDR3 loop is CASSSRRRQETQYF. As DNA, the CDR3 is TGTGCCAGCAGTTCTAGGCGGCGCCAAGAGACCCAGTACTTC.

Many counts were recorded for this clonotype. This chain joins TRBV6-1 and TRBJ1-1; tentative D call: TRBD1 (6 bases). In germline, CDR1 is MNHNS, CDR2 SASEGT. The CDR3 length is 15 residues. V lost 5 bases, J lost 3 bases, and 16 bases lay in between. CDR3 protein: CASSTGWVVDTEAFF. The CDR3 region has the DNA TGTGCCAGCAGTACAGGGTGGGTGGTGGACACTGAAGCTTTCTTT.

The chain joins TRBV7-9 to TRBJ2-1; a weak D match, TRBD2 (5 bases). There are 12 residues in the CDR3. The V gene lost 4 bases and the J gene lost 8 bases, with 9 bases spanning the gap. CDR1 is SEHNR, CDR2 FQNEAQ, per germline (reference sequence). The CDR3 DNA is TGTGCCAGCAGCTCACTAGGAGATGAGCAGTTCTTC. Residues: CASSSLGDEQFF.